The 18 T cell receptor beta chains listed next were all sequenced from one sample in a study of shared clonotypes between healthy human individuals. Assay used: immunoSEQ multiplex PCR; TCRdb lists only in-frame clones, some missing. The repertoire holds about 2.2 million clones, with roughly 95% as singletons. Positive CCR7 selection of CD45RO-negative cells yielded the naive CD8 cells, and terminally differentiated effector memory CD45RA+ cells were excluded. Sequenced sample: naive CD8+ T cells from PBMCs. The receptors shown here come from a man aged 18 to 30 in good health. Some clones in this sample may be carry-over from other donors' samples.

J is TRBJ2-7 and V is TRBV13; TRBD2 aligns across 14 bases. The CDR3 runs 15 residues. Per germline, CDR1 PRHDT and CDR2 FYEKMQ (reference sequence). With V trimmed by 5 bases and J by 3 bases, 3 bases remained unmatched. Here the CDR3 DNA reads TGTGCCAGCAGCGAAGGGACTAGCGGGAGCTACGAGCAGTACTTC. Translated, it gives CASSEGTSGSYEQYF.

V and J are TRBV5-1 and TRBJ2-1, with a tentative D call TRBD2 (5 bases). Germline assignment: CDR1 SGHRS and CDR2 YFSETQ. This CDR3 is 12 amino acids long. V was trimmed by 4 bases and J by 8 bases, leaving 10 bases between them. The CDR3 region has the DNA TGCGCCAGCAGCAACCCGAGGGATGAGCAGTTCTTC. It encodes CASSNPRDEQFF.

This clone appeared once. The chain is built from TRBV27 and TRBJ1-5; D unclear. The germline V gene encodes CDR1 MNHEY and CDR2 SMNVEV (reference sequence). The ends were cut back, 4 bases at V and 0 bases at J, with 7 bases in the middle. This CDR3 region has 14 residues. CDR3 in amino acids: CASSSRNSNQPQHF. The CDR3 region has the DNA TGTGCCAGCAGTTCCAGAAATAGCAATCAGCCCCAGCATTTT.

In the case of this clone: This sample includes further DNA sequences coding for the same CDR3. The chain uses TRBV28 and TRBJ1-1; D gene unclear. Germline CDR1 MDHEN, CDR2 SYDVKM. Trimming cost V 2 bases and J 0 bases, with 7 bases left between them. The CDR3 is made up of 14 amino acids. CDR3 sequence reads: CASSLGVMNTEAFF. The CDR3 DNA follows: TGTGCCAGCAGTTTAGGAGTGATGAACACTGAAGCTTTCTTT.

The V call is TRBV27, the J call TRBJ1-2; TRBD1 might be the D (5 bases). Germline CDR1 and CDR2: MNHEY and SMNVEV (reference sequence). V was trimmed by 3 bases and J by 4 bases, leaving 12 bases between them. CDR3 length equals 14 residues. In nucleotides, the CDR3 is TGTGCCAGCAGTTTTGGGGGGTCTCCCTATGGCTACACCTTC. Protein: CASSFGGSPYGYTF.

The chain employs TRBV13 and TRBJ2-5, with D uncertain. The CDR3 has 14 amino acids. V dropped 1 base and J dropped 2 bases, with 8 bases sitting between them. From germline, CDR1 is PRHDT and CDR2 FYEKMQ (reference sequence). In nucleotides, the CDR3 is TGTGCCAGCAGCTTAGTCGACCTGCAAGAGACCCAGTACTTC. Amino acid sequence: CASSLVDLQETQYF.

The chain couples TRBV27 to TRBJ1-2; 7 nucleotides align to TRBD1. V gave up 5 bases and J gave up 7 bases; unmatched junction bases: 10. The germline gives CDR1 MNHEY, CDR2 SMNVEV (reference sequence). CDR3 length: 14 amino acids. CDR3 in DNA: TGTGCCAGCAGTCCGACAGGGAGTATGGGTGGCTACACCTTC. Residues: CASSPTGSMGGYTF.

This clone appeared once. This chain links TRBV27 with TRBJ1-5; D gene uncertain. This CDR3 comprises 14 residues. The germline V gene has CDR1 MNHEY and CDR2 SMNVEV (reference sequence). V gave up 4 bases and J gave up 0 bases, with 7 bases separating them. The CDR3 is CASSWSGSNQPQHF. Written as DNA, the CDR3 is TGTGCCAGCAGTTGGTCAGGTAGCAATCAGCCCCAGCATTTT.

The chain has TRBV6-5 and TRBJ2-7, with TRBD2 matching 9 bases. V lost 3 bases and J lost 3; bases outside the gene matches: 6. CDR1 is MNHEY and CDR2 is SVGAGI in the germline V gene. The CDR3 has 15 amino acids. CDR3 nucleotides: TGTGCCAGCAGTTATGACGCGACTAGCGGCTACGAGCAGTACTTC. Its protein product is CASSYDATSGYEQYF.

The chain recombines TRBV10-1 with TRBJ2-7; 9 nucleotides line up with TRBD1. Trimming at V came to 0 bases and at J to 2 bases, leaving 5 bases not matched to a gene. This CDR3 spans 16 amino acids. Germline CDR1 is WNHNN and CDR2 is SYGVQD (reference sequence). The chain's CDR3 is CASSESTRTGAYEQYF. The CDR3 DNA reads TGCGCCAGCAGTGAGTCAACCCGGACAGGGGCCTACGAGCAGTACTTC.

The table lists this clone with a count of one. The rearrangement links TRBV4-1 to TRBJ2-7, with 8 nucleotides matching TRBD2. V shed 0 bases and J 2 bases; nucleotides not matched to a gene: 6. Germline V gene data show CDR1 as MGHRA and CDR2 as YSYEKL. This CDR3 contains 16 residues. CDR3 sequence (DNA): TGCGCCAGCAGCCAAGACCGGCCGGGAGGGGCCTACGAGCAGTACTTC. Protein sequence: CASSQDRPGGAYEQYF.

The V gene is TRBV30, the J gene TRBJ2-1, with TRBD2 matching over 11 bases. This CDR3 region has 16 residues. Germline V gene data show CDR1 as GTSNPN and CDR2 as SVGIG (reference sequence). V gave up 1 base and J gave up 7 bases; unmatched junction bases: 9. CDR3 sequence: CAWSGLVAGGLNEQFF. In nucleotides, the CDR3 is TGTGCCTGGAGTGGACTGGTAGCGGGAGGGTTAAATGAGCAGTTCTTC.

The gene calls are TRBV9 and TRBJ2-5; TRBD2 aligns across 8 bases. J gave up 0 bases and V 3 bases, and 4 bases lay outside the gene matches. This CDR3 spans 15 amino acids. Looked up from germline, CDR1 is SGDLS and CDR2 is YYNGEE. In DNA, the CDR3 is TGTGCCAGCAGCGCAGCGGGAGCGTACCAAGAGACCCAGTACTTC. Encoded protein: CASSAAGAYQETQYF.

Here the CDR3 DNA reads TGTGCCAGCAGCTTGTACAAATTGAACACTGAAGCTTTCTTT. Its protein is CASSLYKLNTEAFF. The chain joins TRBV5-5 to TRBJ1-1; no reliable D call. Trimming removed 1 base at V and 0 bases at J, with 7 bases between. The CDR3 sequence is 14 residues long. In germline, CDR1 is SGHKS, CDR2 YYEKEE (reference sequence).

V and J are TRBV6-5 and TRBJ1-2; possible D gene TRBD1, 5 bases. V lost 2 bases and J lost 4, with 8 bases in between. Germline-derived CDR1 and CDR2 are MNHEY and SVGAGI. This CDR3 spans 13 amino acids. In DNA form, the CDR3 reads TGTGCCAGCAGTTACGACAGCCTCTATGGCTACACCTTC. This encodes CASSYDSLYGYTF.

A single count supports this clone. The chain is built from TRBV9 and TRBJ1-3; D gene unclear. Trimming stripped 3 bases from V and 0 bases from J, with 7 bases between. CDR3 length: 14 residues. The germline gives CDR1 SGDLS, CDR2 YYNGEE. The CDR3 bases are TGTGCCAGCAGCGGGTCGGGCTCTGGAAACACCATATATTTT. It is translated as CASSGSGSGNTIYF. The entire variable domain, with the rest obtained from reference TRBV9 and TRBJ1-3, is as follows: DSGVTQTPKHLITATGQRVTLRCSPRSGDLSVYWYQQSLDQGLQFLIQYYNGEERAKGNILERFSAQQFPDLHSELNLSSLELGDSALYFCASSGSGSGNTIYFGEGSWLTVV.

The chain combines TRBV9 with TRBJ2-2; D uncertain. V dropped 7 bases and J dropped 1 base, with 5 bases sitting between them. Germline values: CDR1 SGDLS, CDR2 YYNGEE. This CDR3 is 12 amino acids long. CDR3 region: CASAVNTGELFF. CDR3 DNA sequence: TGTGCCAGCGCGGTGAACACCGGGGAGCTGTTTTTT. Filled out from reference TRBV9 and TRBJ2-2, the complete variable domain reads DSGVTQTPKHLITATGQRVTLRCSPRSGDLSVYWYQQSLDQGLQFLIQYYNGEERAKGNILERFSAQQFPDLHSELNLSSLELGDSALYFCASAVNTGELFFGEGSRLTVL.

This rearrangement joins TRBV13 to TRBJ2-7; D is unresolved. V was shortened by 2 bases and J by 0 bases, with 8 bases between the two germline ends. There are 14 residues in the CDR3. CDR1 is PRHDT, CDR2 FYEKMQ, per germline (reference sequence). The chain's CDR3 is CASSLRRFSYEQYF. In DNA form, the CDR3 reads TGTGCCAGCAGCTTAAGAAGGTTCTCCTACGAGCAGTACTTC.